Presented here are 3 T cell receptor beta chains from one specimen sequenced in a study of blood T cell repertoires in COVID-19. Sequenced by immunoSEQ multiplex PCR; TCRdb stores in-frame clones only, minus some. The data hold 200,000 to 300,000 clones, with roughly 86% observed a single time. Sequenced material: PBMCs or T cells enriched from blood (not recorded which). Every receptor here comes from a woman aged 18-30 years who had recovered from COVID-19.

The chain couples TRBV27 to TRBJ1-2, with 8 bases identical to TRBD1. The germline gives CDR1 MNHEY, CDR2 SMNVEV (reference sequence). There are 15 residues in the CDR3. The trim removed 5 bases at V and 4 bases at J, leaving 9 bases unmatched. The CDR3 is CASSLSQGVGYGYTF. CDR3 sequence (DNA): TGTGCCAGCAGTCTTTCACAGGGGGTAGGCTATGGCTACACCTTC.

CDR3 loop: CASSEKRTSGVYSYEQYF. CDR3 bases: TGCGCCAGCAGCGAAAAACGGACTAGCGGGGTATACTCCTACGAGCAGTACTTC. The J gene is TRBJ2-7, the V gene TRBV5-1, with 12 bases aligning to TRBD2. The germline CDR1 and CDR2 sequences are SGHRS and YFSETQ. CDR3 size: 18 residues. V was clipped by 4 bases and J by 0 bases; unmatched bases: 11.

The chain combines TRBV7-3 with TRBJ2-7; TRBD2 matches 9 bases. V was clipped by 1 base and J by 4 bases; unmatched bases: 5. This CDR3 is 15 amino acids long. Germline V CDR1 and CDR2: SGHTA, FQGTGA. CDR3 region: CASSLIAGEQYEQYF. In DNA, the CDR3 is TGTGCCAGCAGCTTAATAGCGGGAGAGCAATACGAGCAGTACTTC.